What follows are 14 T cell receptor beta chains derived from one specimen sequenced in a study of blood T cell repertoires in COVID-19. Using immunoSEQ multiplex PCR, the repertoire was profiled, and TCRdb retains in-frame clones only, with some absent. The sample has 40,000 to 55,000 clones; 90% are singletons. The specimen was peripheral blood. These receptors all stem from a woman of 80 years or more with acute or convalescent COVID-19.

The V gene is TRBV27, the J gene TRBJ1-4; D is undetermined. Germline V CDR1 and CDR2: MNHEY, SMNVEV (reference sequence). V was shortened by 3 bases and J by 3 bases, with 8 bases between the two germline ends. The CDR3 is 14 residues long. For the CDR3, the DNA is TGTGCCAGCAGTTTTTGGGGAGCTAATGAAAAACTGTTTTTT. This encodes CASSFWGANEKLFF.

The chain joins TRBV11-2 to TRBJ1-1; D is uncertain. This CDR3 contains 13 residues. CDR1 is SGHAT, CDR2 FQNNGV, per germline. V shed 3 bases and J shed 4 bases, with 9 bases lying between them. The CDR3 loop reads CASSFSGLTEAFF. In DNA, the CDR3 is TGTGCCAGCAGCTTTTCGGGTCTCACTGAAGCTTTCTTT.

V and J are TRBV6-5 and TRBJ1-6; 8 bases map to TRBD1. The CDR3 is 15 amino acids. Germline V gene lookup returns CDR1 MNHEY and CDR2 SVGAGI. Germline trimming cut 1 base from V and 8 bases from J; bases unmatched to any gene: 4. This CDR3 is CASSYFSDRDSPLHF. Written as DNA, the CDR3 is TGTGCCAGCAGTTACTTCTCGGACAGGGATTCACCCCTCCACTTT.

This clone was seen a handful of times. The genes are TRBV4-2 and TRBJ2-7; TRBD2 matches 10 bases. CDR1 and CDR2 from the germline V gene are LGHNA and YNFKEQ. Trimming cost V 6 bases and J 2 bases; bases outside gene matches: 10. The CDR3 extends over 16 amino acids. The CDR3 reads CASSRDLAGGAYEQYF. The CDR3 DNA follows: TGTGCCAGCAGTCGGGATTTAGCGGGAGGTGCCTACGAGCAGTACTTC.

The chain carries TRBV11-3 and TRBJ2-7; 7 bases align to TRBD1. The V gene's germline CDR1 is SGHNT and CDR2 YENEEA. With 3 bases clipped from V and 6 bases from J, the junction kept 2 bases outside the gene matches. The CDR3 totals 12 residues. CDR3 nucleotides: TGTGCCAGCAGCTTCTCAGGGGGCGAGCAGTACTTC. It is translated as CASSFSGGEQYF.

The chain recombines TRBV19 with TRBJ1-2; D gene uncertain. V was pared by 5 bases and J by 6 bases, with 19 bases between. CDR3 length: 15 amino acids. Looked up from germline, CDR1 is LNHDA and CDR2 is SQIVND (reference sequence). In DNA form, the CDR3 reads TGTGCCAGTAGTGGTCGTGGAGACTCTCTCGATGGCTACACCTTC. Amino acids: CASSGRGDSLDGYTF.

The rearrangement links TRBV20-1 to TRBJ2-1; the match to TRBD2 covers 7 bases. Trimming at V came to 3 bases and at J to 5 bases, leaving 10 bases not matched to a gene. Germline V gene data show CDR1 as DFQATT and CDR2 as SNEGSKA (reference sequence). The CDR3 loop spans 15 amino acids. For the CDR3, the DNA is TGCAGTGCTAGTGGGACTAATAAAAACCACAATGAGCAGTTCTTC. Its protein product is CSASGTNKNHNEQFF.

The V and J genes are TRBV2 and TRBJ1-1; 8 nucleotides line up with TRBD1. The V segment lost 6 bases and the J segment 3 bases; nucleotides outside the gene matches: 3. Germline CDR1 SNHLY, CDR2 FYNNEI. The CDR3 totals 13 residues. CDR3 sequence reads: CASRETGDTEAFF. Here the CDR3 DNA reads TGTGCCAGCAGGGAGACAGGGGACACTGAAGCTTTCTTT.

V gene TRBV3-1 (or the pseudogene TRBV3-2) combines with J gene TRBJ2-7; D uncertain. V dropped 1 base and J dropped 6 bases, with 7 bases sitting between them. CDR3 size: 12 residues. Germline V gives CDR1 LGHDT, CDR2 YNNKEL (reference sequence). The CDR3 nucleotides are TGTGCCAGCAGCCAAGCGAATAGCGAGCAGTACTTC. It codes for CASSQANSEQYF.

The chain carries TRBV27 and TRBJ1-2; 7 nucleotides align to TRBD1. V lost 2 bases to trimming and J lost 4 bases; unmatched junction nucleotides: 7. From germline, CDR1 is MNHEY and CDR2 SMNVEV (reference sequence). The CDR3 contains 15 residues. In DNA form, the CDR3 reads TGTGCCAGCAGTTTAAAAGGGGGCGGGGTCTATGGCTACACCTTC. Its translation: CASSLKGGGVYGYTF.

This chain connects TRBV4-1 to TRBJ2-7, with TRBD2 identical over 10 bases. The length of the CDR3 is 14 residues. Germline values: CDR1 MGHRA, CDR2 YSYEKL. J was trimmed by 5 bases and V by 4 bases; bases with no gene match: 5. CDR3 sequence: CASSLLLAGDEQYF. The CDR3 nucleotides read TGCGCCAGCAGCCTCCTCCTAGCGGGAGACGAGCAGTACTTC.

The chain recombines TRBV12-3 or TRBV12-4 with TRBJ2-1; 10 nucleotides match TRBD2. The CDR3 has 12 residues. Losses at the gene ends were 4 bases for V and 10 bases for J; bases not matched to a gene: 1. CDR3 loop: CASSSLAGEQFF. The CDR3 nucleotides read TGTGCCAGCAGTTCACTAGCGGGAGAGCAGTTCTTC.

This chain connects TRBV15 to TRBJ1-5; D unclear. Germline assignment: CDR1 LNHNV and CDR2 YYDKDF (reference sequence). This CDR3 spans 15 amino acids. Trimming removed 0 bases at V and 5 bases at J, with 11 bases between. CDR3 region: CATSRDQRLDQPQHF. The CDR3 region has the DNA TGTGCCACCAGCAGAGATCAGAGGTTAGATCAGCCCCAGCATTTT. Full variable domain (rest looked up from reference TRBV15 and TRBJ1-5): DAMVIQNPRYQVTQFGKPVTLSCSQTLNHNVMYWYQQKSSQAPKLLFHYYDKDFNNEADTPDNFQSRRPNTSFCFLDIRSPGLGDTAMYLCATSRDQRLDQPQHFGDGTRLSIL.

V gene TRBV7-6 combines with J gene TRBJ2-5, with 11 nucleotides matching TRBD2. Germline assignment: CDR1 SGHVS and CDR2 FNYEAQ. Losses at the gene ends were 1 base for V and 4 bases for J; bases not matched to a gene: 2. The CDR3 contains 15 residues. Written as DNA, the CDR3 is TGTGCCAGCAGCTTAGTCGGGACTAGCGGAGAGACCCAGTACTTC. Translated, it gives CASSLVGTSGETQYF.